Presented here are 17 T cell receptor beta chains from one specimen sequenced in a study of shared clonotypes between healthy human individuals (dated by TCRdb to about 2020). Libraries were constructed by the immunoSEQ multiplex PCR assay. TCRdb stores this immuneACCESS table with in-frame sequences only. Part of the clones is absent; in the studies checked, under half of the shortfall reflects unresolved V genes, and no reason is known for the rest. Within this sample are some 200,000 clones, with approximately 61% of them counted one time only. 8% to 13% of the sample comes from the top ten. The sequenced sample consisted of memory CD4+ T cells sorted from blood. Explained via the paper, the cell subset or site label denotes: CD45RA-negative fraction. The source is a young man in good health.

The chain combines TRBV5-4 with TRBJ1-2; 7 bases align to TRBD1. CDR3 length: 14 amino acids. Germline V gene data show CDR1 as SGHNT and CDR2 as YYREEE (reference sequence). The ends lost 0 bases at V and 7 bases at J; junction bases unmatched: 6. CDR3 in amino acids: CASSLEQGKSGYTF. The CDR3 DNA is TGTGCCAGCAGCTTGGAACAGGGGAAGAGTGGCTACACCTTC.

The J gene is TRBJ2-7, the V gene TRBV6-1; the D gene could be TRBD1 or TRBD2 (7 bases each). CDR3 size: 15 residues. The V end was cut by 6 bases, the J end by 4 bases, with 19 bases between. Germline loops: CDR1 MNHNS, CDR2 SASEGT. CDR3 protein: CASSQGGSGTYEQYF. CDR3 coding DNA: TGTGCCAGCAGCCAGGGGGGAAGCGGGACGTACGAGCAGTACTTC.

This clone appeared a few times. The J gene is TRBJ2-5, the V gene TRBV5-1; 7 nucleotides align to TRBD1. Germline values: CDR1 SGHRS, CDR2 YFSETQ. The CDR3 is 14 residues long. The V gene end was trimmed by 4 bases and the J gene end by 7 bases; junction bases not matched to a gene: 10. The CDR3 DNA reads TGCGCCAGCAGCCAAACCCAGGGGGACGCGACCCAGTACTTC. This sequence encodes CASSQTQGDATQYF.

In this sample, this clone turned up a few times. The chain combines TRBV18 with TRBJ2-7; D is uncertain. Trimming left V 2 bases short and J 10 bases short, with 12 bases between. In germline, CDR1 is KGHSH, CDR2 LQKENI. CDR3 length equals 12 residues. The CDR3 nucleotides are TGTGCCAGCTCACCAGAACAGCGAGTACAGTACTTC. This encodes CASSPEQRVQYF.

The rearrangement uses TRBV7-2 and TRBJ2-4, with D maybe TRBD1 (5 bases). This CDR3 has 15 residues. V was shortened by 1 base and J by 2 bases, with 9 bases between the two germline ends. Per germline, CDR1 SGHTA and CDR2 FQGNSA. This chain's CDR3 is CASSLVQGSKNIQYF. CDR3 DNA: TGTGCCAGCAGCTTAGTTCAGGGATCCAAAAACATTCAGTACTTC.

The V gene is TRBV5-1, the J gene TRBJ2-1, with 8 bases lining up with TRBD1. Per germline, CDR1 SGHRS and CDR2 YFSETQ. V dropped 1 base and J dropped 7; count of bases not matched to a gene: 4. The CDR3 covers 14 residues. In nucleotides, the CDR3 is TGCGCCAGCAGCTTGTGGGGGACAGGAAATGAGCAGTTCTTC. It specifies CASSLWGTGNEQFF.

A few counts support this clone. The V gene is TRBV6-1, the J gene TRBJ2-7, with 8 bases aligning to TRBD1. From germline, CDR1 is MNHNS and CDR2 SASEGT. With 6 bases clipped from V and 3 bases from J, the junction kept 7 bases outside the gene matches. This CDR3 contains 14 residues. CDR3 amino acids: CASRDGQGGYEQYF. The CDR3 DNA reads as TGTGCCAGCAGGGACGGACAGGGAGGCTACGAGCAGTACTTC.

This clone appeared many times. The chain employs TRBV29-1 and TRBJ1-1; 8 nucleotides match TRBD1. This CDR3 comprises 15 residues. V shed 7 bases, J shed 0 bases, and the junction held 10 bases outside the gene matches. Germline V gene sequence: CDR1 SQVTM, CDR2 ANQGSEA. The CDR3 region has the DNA TGCAGCGCTTCAGGGGGCTGGGGGATGAACACTGAAGCTTTCTTT. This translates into CSASGGWGMNTEAFF.

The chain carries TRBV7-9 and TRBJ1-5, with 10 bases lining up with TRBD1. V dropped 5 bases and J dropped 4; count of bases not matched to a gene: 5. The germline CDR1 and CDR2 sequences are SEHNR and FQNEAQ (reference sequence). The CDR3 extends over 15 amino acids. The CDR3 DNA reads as TGTGCCAGCAGCGGGGGACAGGGGTCTAATCAGCCCCAGCATTTT. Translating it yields CASSGGQGSNQPQHF. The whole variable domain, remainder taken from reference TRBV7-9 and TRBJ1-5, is DTGVSQNPRHKITKRGQNVTFRCDPISEHNRLYWYRQTLGQGPEFLTYFQNEAQLEKSRLLSDRFSAERPKGSFSTLEIQRTEQGDSAMYLCASSGGQGSNQPQHFGDGTRLSIL.

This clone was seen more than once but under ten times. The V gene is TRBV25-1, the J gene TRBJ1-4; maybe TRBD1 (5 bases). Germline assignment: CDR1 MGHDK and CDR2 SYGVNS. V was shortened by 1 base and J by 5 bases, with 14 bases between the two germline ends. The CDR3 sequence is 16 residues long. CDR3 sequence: CASSEFRTPLNEKLFF. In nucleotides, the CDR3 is TGTGCCAGCAGTGAATTTCGGACACCATTAAATGAAAAACTGTTTTTT.

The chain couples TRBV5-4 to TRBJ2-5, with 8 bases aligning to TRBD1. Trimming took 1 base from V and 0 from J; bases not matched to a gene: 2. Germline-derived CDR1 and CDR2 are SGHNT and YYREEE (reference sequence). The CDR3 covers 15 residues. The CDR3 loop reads CASSLTGGNQETQYF. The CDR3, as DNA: TGTGCCAGCAGCTTGACAGGGGGAAACCAAGAGACCCAGTACTTC.

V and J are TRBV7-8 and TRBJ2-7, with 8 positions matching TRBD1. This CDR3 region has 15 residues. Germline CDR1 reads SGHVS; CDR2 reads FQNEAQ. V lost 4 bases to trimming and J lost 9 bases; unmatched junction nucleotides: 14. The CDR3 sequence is CASSSFDRGQQTQYF. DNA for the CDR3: TGTGCCAGCAGCTCCTTCGACAGGGGACAACAAACGCAGTACTTC.

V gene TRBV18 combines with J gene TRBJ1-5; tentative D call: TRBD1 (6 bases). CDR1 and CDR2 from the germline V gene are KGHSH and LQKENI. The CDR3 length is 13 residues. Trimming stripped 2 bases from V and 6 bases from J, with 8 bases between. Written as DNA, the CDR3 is TGTGCCAGCTCACCAGGGGGCCGTCAGCCCCAGCATTTT. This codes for CASSPGGRQPQHF.

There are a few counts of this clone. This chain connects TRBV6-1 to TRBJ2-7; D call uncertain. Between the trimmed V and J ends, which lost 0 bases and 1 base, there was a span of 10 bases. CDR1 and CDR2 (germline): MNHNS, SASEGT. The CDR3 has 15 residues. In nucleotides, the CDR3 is TGTGCCAGCAGTGAAGCGCCGGGCAGATCCTACGAGCAGTACTTC. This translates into CASSEAPGRSYEQYF.

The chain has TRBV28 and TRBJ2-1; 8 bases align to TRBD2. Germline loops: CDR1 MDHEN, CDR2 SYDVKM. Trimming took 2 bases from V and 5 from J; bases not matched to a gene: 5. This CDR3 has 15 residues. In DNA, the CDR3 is TGTGCCAGCAGTTTAGGCGGGAGGCCAGACAATGAGCAGTTCTTC. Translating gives CASSLGGRPDNEQFF.

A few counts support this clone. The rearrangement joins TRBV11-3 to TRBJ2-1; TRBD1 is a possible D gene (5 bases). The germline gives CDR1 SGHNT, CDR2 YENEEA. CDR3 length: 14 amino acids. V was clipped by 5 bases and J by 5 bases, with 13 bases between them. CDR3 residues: CASSDSDGHNEQFF. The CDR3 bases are TGTGCCAGCAGCGACAGTGACGGGCACAATGAGCAGTTCTTC.

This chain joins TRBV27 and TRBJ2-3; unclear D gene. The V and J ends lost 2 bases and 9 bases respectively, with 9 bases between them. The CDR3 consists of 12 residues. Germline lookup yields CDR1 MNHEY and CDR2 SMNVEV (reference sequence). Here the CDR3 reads CASSLIMGTQYF. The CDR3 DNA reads TGTGCCAGCAGTTTAATCATGGGCACGCAGTATTTT.